This TCR beta chain was captured in a study of T-cell reconstitution after alpha-beta-depleted transplantation in children. General study results and limits: Some patients owed their high day-60 TCRbeta diversity to surviving recipient T cells and thymic progenitors. Diversity and T-cell counts at one year after transplant derived mostly from new T cells. Reportedly, only several hundred clones from non-depleted graft cells drove alpha-beta T-cell counts at about two months.

Concerning this clonotype: Its antigen is unidentified.

It was with unique molecular identifiers that the TCRbeta library was prepared. TCRdb ran MiXCR on the PCR reads and lists one entry per CDR3 protein. The data hold a few hundred thousand distinct CDR3 sequences, with 10% to 15% observed a single time. V lost 1 base, J lost 4 bases, and 13 bases lay in between. This CDR3 is 16 amino acids long. Germline values: CDR1 MDHEN, CDR2 SYDVKM. This TCR was sampled from a male patient under 18 who had a stem cell transplant for acute myeloid leukemia, so the T cells may come from the graft donor. Specimen: PBMCs, mostly from graft donor cells, collected 360 days after TCRalphabeta/CD19-depleted stem cell transplant. The chain employs TRBV28 and TRBJ1-4; D uncertain. CDR3 nucleotides: TGTGCCAGCAGTTTATCCCTTGGGTTGAGTAATGAAAAACTGTTTTTT. Its translation: CASSLSLGLSNEKLFF.